This T cell receptor (beta chain) was recorded in a study of radiotherapy plus CTLA-4 blockade in lung cancer. Study information: Of all patients, approximately 17% responded objectively and about 34% showed disease control.

A remark on this clone: Its specificity is not known.

Alongside CTLA-4 blockade with ipilimumab, patients with chemo-refractory metastatic non-small-cell lung cancer received focal radiation. Method: immunoSEQ multiplex PCR; TCRdb's copy keeps in-frame clones and lacks some. The sample shows more than 55,000 clones, 70% to 85% of them seen only once. Germline-derived CDR1 and CDR2 are KGHSH and LQKENI. V was pared by 0 bases and J by 3 bases, with 11 bases between. The CDR3 is 15 residues long. Study results and limitations: In blood, early T cell clone dynamics reportedly predicted response best, together with interferon-beta. Blood TCR clones of tumor origin expanded after radiotherapy plus ipilimumab.

Specimen: peripheral blood, collected from a patient treated with radiotherapy plus ipilimumab. V usage is TRBV18 and J usage is TRBJ1-1; D unresolved. This clonotype was obtained from a human donor with non-small cell lung cancer who had a complete response to radiotherapy plus ipilimumab. CDR3 nucleotide sequence: TGTGCCAGCTCACCACCGGTAGGGAGGTACACTGAAGCTTTCTTT. Protein product: CASSPPVGRYTEAFF.